Shown below are 10 T cell receptor beta chains from a single sample sequenced in a study of T-cell memory formation after mild COVID-19 (dated by TCRdb to the early 2020s). Receptors were amplified or captured by 5' RACE. The data were produced on an Illumina NovaSeq 6000. TCRdb took the public reads, trimmed them with fastp at Q25, ran MiXCR for clone calling and kept in-frame beta chains. Each entry merges the rows of one CDR3 protein and shows their most common DNA and genes. This sample comprises 250,000 to 350,000 distinct CDR3 sequences, about 13% of them detected only once. Roughly 21% of the sample comes from the top ten. Sequenced: PBMCs or a T cell subset sorted from them (not recorded which). These receptors all come from a man aged 18 to 29 who had mild COVID-19 (a few samples of this study predate the infection). The sample titles of this study are shuffled in the database, so cell type and time point are left out; the donor was told from shared clones.

The chain combines TRBV20-1 with TRBJ2-3; D unclear. The CDR3 totals 13 residues. Germline CDR1 reads DFQATT; CDR2 reads SNEGSKA (reference sequence). Trimming removed 7 bases from V and 4 bases from J, with 15 bases in between. CDR3 protein: CSDSHPRADTQYF. The CDR3 nucleotides read TGCAGTGATAGCCATCCACGGGCAGATACGCAGTATTTT.

The chain couples TRBV7-2 to TRBJ2-7; the D gene could be TRBD1 or TRBD2 (6 bases each). V lost 5 bases and J lost 0, with 14 bases in between. The CDR3 totals 15 residues. The germline V gene encodes CDR1 SGHTA and CDR2 FQGNSA. CDR3 region: CASSPAGGRSYEQYF. DNA of the CDR3: TGTGCCAGCAGCCCCGCCGGGGGCCGCTCCTACGAGCAGTACTTC. The complete variable domain, with remaining parts taken from reference TRBV7-2 and TRBJ2-7, reads GAGVSQSPSNKVTEKGKDVELRCDPISGHTALYWYRQSLGQGLEFLIYFQGNSAPDKSGLPSDRFSAERTGGSVSTLTIQRTQQEDSAVYLCASSPAGGRSYEQYFGPGTRLTVT.

This clonotype was seen repeatedly, ten times or more. J is TRBJ1-6 and V is TRBV11-2, with no clear D. Between the trimmed V and J ends, which lost 5 bases and 8 bases, there was a span of 10 bases. Germline-derived CDR1 and CDR2 are SGHAT and FQNNGV. The CDR3 is 13 residues long. CDR3 residues: CASSPQTYSPLHF. In DNA, the CDR3 is TGTGCCAGCAGCCCGCAGACCTATTCACCCCTCCACTTT.

This clonotype was counted ten times or more. CDR3 sequence: CASSYYPRFYEQYF. The CDR3 DNA is TGTGCCAGCAGTTACTACCCACGCTTCTACGAGCAGTACTTC. The chain carries TRBV6-5 and TRBJ2-7; D is undetermined. The V gene's germline CDR1 is MNHEY and CDR2 SVGAGI. V was clipped by 1 base and J by 3 bases, with 10 bases between them. This CDR3 has 14 residues.

This clonotype was observed a few times. V is TRBV12-3 or TRBV12-4 and J is TRBJ2-1, with TRBD2 matching 7 bases. Losses at the gene ends were 6 bases for V and 3 bases for J; bases not matched to a gene: 5. This CDR3 contains 14 residues. The CDR3 loop is CASSLGGDYNEQFF. In DNA, the CDR3 is TGTGCCAGCAGCCTGGGGGGGGACTACAATGAGCAGTTCTTC.

This clonotype was recorded many times. This CDR3 reads CSVAGIGRTGELFF. The CDR3 bases are TGCAGCGTTGCTGGTATTGGCCGGACCGGGGAGCTGTTTTTT. The J gene is TRBJ2-2, the V gene TRBV29-1; D not resolved. Trimming removed 4 bases at V and 5 bases at J, with 14 bases between. Germline CDR1 reads SQVTM; CDR2 reads ANQGSEA. The CDR3 has 14 residues.

This clonotype occurred many times. The chain links TRBV11-2 to TRBJ1-1, with TRBD1 as a possible D gene (6 bases). Germline CDR1 SGHAT, CDR2 FQNNGV. The CDR3 contains 14 residues. The V gene lost 0 bases and the J gene lost 10 bases, with 15 bases spanning the gap. In DNA form, the CDR3 reads TGTGCCAGCAGCTTAGATAGCGGGGGCCTAGGAGCTTTCTTT. This gives the protein CASSLDSGGLGAFF.

This clonotype was observed many times. The CDR3 loop is CASSLDRAGNIQYF. As DNA, the CDR3 is TGTGCCAGCAGCCTAGACAGGGCGGGAAACATTCAGTACTTC. The chain uses TRBV13 and TRBJ2-4, with 7 nucleotides matching TRBD1. V gave up 5 bases and J gave up 6 bases; unmatched junction bases: 7. CDR3 size: 14 residues. Germline V gene sequence: CDR1 PRHDT, CDR2 FYEKMQ (reference sequence).

This sequence joins TRBV5-1 and TRBJ2-5; TRBD2 agrees at 8 bases. CDR1 is SGHRS and CDR2 is YFSETQ in the germline V gene. V lost 0 bases, J lost 0 bases, and 7 bases stayed unmatched. This CDR3 region has 17 residues. The CDR3 region is CASSLGSSGAYQETQYF. DNA for the CDR3: TGCGCCAGCAGCTTGGGGAGTAGCGGGGCGTACCAAGAGACCCAGTACTTC.

This chain connects TRBV7-9 to TRBJ2-3, with 11 bases matching TRBD2. The germline gives CDR1 SEHNR, CDR2 FQNEAQ (reference sequence). The CDR3 is 14 amino acids. Unmatched junction bases numbered 5, after V lost 6 bases and J lost 6 bases. CDR3 residues: CASSWTSGSDTQYF. For the CDR3, the DNA is TGTGCCAGCAGTTGGACTAGCGGGTCTGATACGCAGTATTTT.